The 22 T cell receptor beta chains given below trace back to one sample, sequenced in a study of blood T cell repertoires in COVID-19. The table came from immunoSEQ multiplex PCR; TCRdb's copy has only in-frame clones and leaves some out. Among around 120,000 clones, under 80% were seen once, and the ten largest hold 2% to 3%. The sequenced sample consisted of peripheral blood. The source of these receptors is a man aged 45-60 years with acute or convalescent COVID-19.

The chain employs TRBV5-1 and TRBJ1-3, with D perhaps TRBD1 (5 bases). Germline V lookup: CDR1 SGHRS, CDR2 YFSETQ. Trimming removed 5 bases from V and 5 bases from J, with 17 bases in between. This CDR3 region has 15 residues. CDR3 coding DNA: TGCGCCAGCAGTCCTTCTACGACAGCCCGAAACACCATATATTTT. Encoded protein: CASSPSTTARNTIYF. The variable domain in full, completed from reference TRBV5-1 and TRBJ1-3, reads KAGVTQTPRYLIKTRGQQVTLSCSPISGHRSVSWYQQTPGQGLQFLFEYFSETQRNKGNFPGRFSGRQFSNSRSEMNVSTLELGDSALYLCASSPSTTARNTIYFGEGSWLTVV.

This clone has a count of ten or more. CDR3 sequence reads: CASSERGRAHEQYF. CDR3 in DNA: TGTGCCAGCAGTGAAAGGGGCAGGGCCCACGAGCAGTACTTC. The chain recombines TRBV2 with TRBJ2-7; possible D gene TRBD1, 5 bases. The CDR3 is 14 residues long. The ends were cut back, 2 bases at V and 5 bases at J, with 13 bases in the middle. The germline gives CDR1 SNHLY, CDR2 FYNNEI.

This clone was counted a few times. V gene TRBV24-1 combines with J gene TRBJ2-3; 14 bases fit TRBD2. In germline, CDR1 is KGHDR, CDR2 SFDVKD. V dropped 4 bases and J dropped 5; count of bases not matched to a gene: 4. The CDR3 loop spans 16 amino acids. The CDR3 sequence: CATSETSGRAQDTQYF. In DNA, the CDR3 is TGTGCCACCAGTGAGACTAGCGGGAGGGCCCAAGATACGCAGTATTTT.

This sequence joins TRBV30 and TRBJ1-1, with 7 bases that match TRBD1. With V trimmed by 3 bases and J by 1 base, 14 bases remained unmatched. Germline lookup yields CDR1 GTSNPN and CDR2 SVGIG (reference sequence). The CDR3 runs 17 residues. CDR3 sequence: CAWSITTGATGNTEAFF. The CDR3 nucleotides are TGTGCCTGGAGCATCACTACAGGGGCGACTGGGAACACTGAAGCTTTCTTT. Full variable domain (rest looked up from reference TRBV30 and TRBJ1-1): SQTIHQWPATLVQPVGSPLSLECTVEGTSNPNLYWYRQAAGRGLQLLFYSVGIGQISSEVPQNLSASRPQDRQFILSSKKLLLSDSGFYLCAWSITTGATGNTEAFFGQGTRLTVV.

The rearrangement links TRBV5-8 to TRBJ1-2; weak D call: TRBD1 (5 bases). CDR3 length: 14 residues. Trimming shortened V by 7 bases and J by 2 bases, and 15 bases separated the two germline ends. Germline V gene lookup returns CDR1 SGHTS and CDR2 YDEGEE. The DNA for the CDR3 is TGTGCCAGCTCAAGCGGGGCGGGGAACTATGGCTACACCTTC. It translates to CASSSGAGNYGYTF.

The chain combines TRBV11-3 with TRBJ2-5; perhaps TRBD1 as D (5 bases). V lost 2 bases and J lost 5, with 12 bases in between. The CDR3 consists of 14 residues. Germline CDR1 is SGHNT and CDR2 is YENEEA. CDR3 region: CASSLSGRRETQYF. In nucleotides, the CDR3 is TGTGCCAGCAGCTTATCAGGGCGGCGCGAGACCCAGTACTTC.

V and J are TRBV6-1 and TRBJ2-7, with no clear D. This CDR3 region has 14 residues. The ends were cut back, 8 bases at V and 3 bases at J, with 17 bases in the middle. Germline CDR1 is MNHNS and CDR2 is SASEGT. In DNA form, the CDR3 reads TGTGCCAGCCGCCCCCTCGAGCAACTCTACGAGCAGTACTTC. Encoded protein: CASRPLEQLYEQYF.

The gene calls are TRBV5-1 and TRBJ2-5, with D possibly TRBD1 on 6 matching bases. The CDR3 consists of 12 residues. The V end lost 3 bases, the J end lost 5 bases, and 8 bases lay between the germline ends. Germline loops: CDR1 SGHRS, CDR2 YFSETQ. CDR3 coding DNA: TGCGCCAGCAGCTCCGGACAGGAGACCCAGTACTTC. Its translation is CASSSGQETQYF.

This clone has just one count. This rearrangement joins TRBV19 to TRBJ2-2; 8 bases are a match to TRBD2. The V and J ends lost 0 bases and 4 bases, in that order; junction bases with no gene match: 4. From germline, CDR1 is LNHDA and CDR2 SQIVND (reference sequence). This CDR3 spans 16 amino acids. CDR3 in amino acids: CASSIDGGEFTGELFF. Here the CDR3 DNA reads TGTGCCAGTAGTATAGACGGGGGGGAGTTCACCGGGGAGCTGTTTTTT. The complete variable domain, with remaining parts taken from reference TRBV19 and TRBJ2-2, reads DGGITQSPKYLFRKEGQNVTLSCEQNLNHDAMYWYRQDPGQGLRLIYYSQIVNDFQKGDIAEGYSVSREKKESFPLTVTSAQKNPTAFYLCASSIDGGEFTGELFFGEGSRLTVL.

V gene TRBV29-1 combines with J gene TRBJ2-7, with TRBD1 identical over 8 bases. The CDR3 loop spans 14 amino acids. CDR1 SQVTM and CDR2 ANQGSEA come from the germline V gene. V shed 6 bases, J shed 1 base, and the junction held 8 bases outside the gene matches. CDR3 sequence (DNA): TGCAGCGTCGAAACAGGGGGTAGTTCCTACGAGCAGTACTTC. Translating gives CSVETGGSSYEQYF.

On this clone: The same CDR3 also results from other DNA sequences found in this sample. The gene calls are TRBV5-1 and TRBJ2-3; TRBD2 aligns across 10 bases. This CDR3 spans 14 amino acids. Germline CDR1 SGHRS, CDR2 YFSETQ. Losses at the gene ends were 2 bases for V and 3 bases for J; bases not matched to a gene: 0. The CDR3 loop reads CASSFSGGTDTQYF. CDR3 nucleotide sequence: TGCGCCAGCAGCTTTAGCGGGGGGACAGATACGCAGTATTTT.

This chain uses TRBV7-6 with TRBJ2-5; D may be TRBD1 (6 bases). V was trimmed by 1 base and J by 7 bases, leaving 16 bases between them. Germline V CDR1 and CDR2: SGHVS, FNYEAQ. The CDR3 length is 15 residues. CDR3 residues: CASSLGGQKGGTQYF. CDR3 sequence (DNA): TGTGCCAGCAGCTTAGGAGGACAGAAGGGTGGGACCCAGTACTTC.

The chain couples TRBV3-1 (or the pseudogene TRBV3-2) to TRBJ2-7, with 13 bases identical to TRBD2. The V segment lost 9 bases and the J segment 3 bases; nucleotides outside the gene matches: 2. The CDR3 length is 13 residues. Germline CDR1 and CDR2: LGHDT and YNNKEL (reference sequence). The DNA for the CDR3 is TGTGCCAGTCGGACTAGCGGGAGCTACGAGCAGTACTTC. Protein sequence: CASRTSGSYEQYF.

This clone has only a few counts. V gene TRBV11-2 combines with J gene TRBJ1-1; 8 bases map to TRBD1. Per germline, CDR1 SGHAT and CDR2 FQNNGV. This CDR3 region has 15 residues. V shed 5 bases and J 2 bases; nucleotides not matched to a gene: 7. The DNA of the CDR3 is TGTGCCAGCAGCCTCGTACAGGGGGGAAACACTGAAGCTTTCTTT. Translated: CASSLVQGGNTEAFF. Full variable domain (outside the CDR3, taken from reference TRBV11-2 and TRBJ1-1): EAGVAQSPRYKIIEKRQSVAFWCNPISGHATLYWYQQILGQGPKLLIQFQNNGVVDDSQLPKDRFSAERLKGVDSTLKIQPAKLEDSAVYLCASSLVQGGNTEAFFGQGTRLTVV.

V gene TRBV4-1 combines with J gene TRBJ1-6; 7 bases match TRBD1. CDR1 MGHRA and CDR2 YSYEKL come from the germline V gene. The CDR3 runs to 14 residues. The V segment lost 4 bases and the J segment 4 bases; nucleotides outside the gene matches: 1. Here the CDR3 reads CASSRTGYNSPLHF. Here the CDR3 DNA reads TGCGCCAGCAGCCGGACAGGTTATAATTCACCCCTCCACTTT.

The CDR3 region is CASSLTGGTGELFF. Written as DNA, the CDR3 is TGTGCCAGCAGCTTAACCGGGGGAACCGGGGAGCTGTTTTTT. V gene TRBV7-3 combines with J gene TRBJ2-2; possibly TRBD2 for D (6 bases). Trimming took off 0 bases at V and 5 bases at J, with 7 bases between the two ends. The CDR3 totals 14 residues. In germline, CDR1 is SGHTA, CDR2 FQGTGA.

The V and J genes are TRBV7-9 and TRBJ1-2, with D unresolved. This CDR3 is built from 12 residues. Trimming removed 4 bases from V and 5 bases from J, with 8 bases in between. Germline V gene lookup returns CDR1 SEHNR and CDR2 FQNEAQ (reference sequence). CDR3 sequence: CASSSDNYGYTF. CDR3 DNA: TGTGCCAGCAGCTCCGACAATTATGGCTACACCTTC.

The chain uses TRBV27 and TRBJ2-7; tentative D call: TRBD2 (6 bases). Per germline, CDR1 MNHEY and CDR2 SMNVEV (reference sequence). Trimming took 2 bases from V and 6 from J, leaving 8 bases between them. This CDR3 spans 12 amino acids. CDR3 DNA: TGTGCCAGCAGTTTACTCGGGGGCGAGCAGTACTTC. This gives the protein CASSLLGGEQYF.

This chain uses TRBV4-1 with TRBJ2-1; 10 bases agree with TRBD2. The CDR3 runs to 13 residues. Germline CDR1 is MGHRA and CDR2 is YSYEKL. Unmatched junction bases numbered 2, after V lost 2 bases and J lost 10 bases. CDR3 DNA sequence: TGCGCCAGCAGCCAAACTAGCGGGATCGAGCAGTTCTTC. Its translation: CASSQTSGIEQFF.

The chain employs TRBV7-9 and TRBJ1-6; 9 nucleotides line up with TRBD1. The CDR3 extends over 14 amino acids. With 6 bases clipped from V and 8 bases from J, the junction kept 5 bases outside the gene matches. Germline CDR1 and CDR2: SEHNR and FQNEAQ (reference sequence). The CDR3 DNA reads as TGTGCCAGCAGGCAGAGACAGGGGGATTCACCCCTCCACTTT. Residues: CASRQRQGDSPLHF.

The chain uses TRBV19 and TRBJ1-5; 7 nucleotides align to TRBD1. CDR1 is LNHDA, CDR2 SQIVND, per germline (reference sequence). With 3 bases clipped from V and 4 bases from J, the junction kept 6 bases outside the gene matches. This CDR3 is built from 15 residues. As DNA, the CDR3 is TGTGCCAGTAGTATCGTTACAGGGGCGAATCAGCCCCAGCATTTT. Translation: CASSIVTGANQPQHF.

The chain is built from TRBV7-2 and TRBJ2-5; TRBD2 matches 8 bases. The germline CDR1 and CDR2 sequences are SGHTA and FQGNSA. CDR3 length equals 14 residues. Germline trimming cut 4 bases from V and 4 bases from J; bases unmatched to any gene: 5. The CDR3 loop is CASSWGLELETQYF. CDR3 in DNA: TGTGCCAGCAGCTGGGGACTAGAATTAGAGACCCAGTACTTC.